This T cell receptor beta chain was captured in a study of cytomegalovirus exposure and HLA in healthy donors. Study information: Early on, a data release was issued that held approximately 78 million unique TCRs from HLA-typed donors. Overall study results and limits: The authors later found HLA-associated TCR beta chains more clonally expanded than equally common others.

60 Vbeta and 13 Jbeta primers were used in PCR. Authors' data handling: Later reanalysis found approximately 76 million unique TCR beta chains, about 10 million of them shared. The protocol was immunoSEQ multiplex PCR, while the TCRdb copy is restricted to in-frame clones and leaves out a portion. D and trimming were read from the DNA, whereas the V and J calls and clone size are those reported in that table. Of some 160,000 clones listed, 65% to 85% are singletons. Germline lookup yields CDR1 MNHEY and CDR2 SMNVEV (reference sequence). V lost 3 bases and J lost 2; bases outside the gene matches: 5. The CDR3 has 16 amino acids. Turning to this clone: Its target is not known.

This chain links TRBV27 with TRBJ2-7; 12 bases are shared with TRBD2. Sequenced input: PBMCs. This receptor was obtained from a woman aged 18-29 years in good health and CMV-seronegative. This CDR3 is CASSFLAGGPPYEQYF. As DNA, the CDR3 is TGTGCCAGCAGTTTCCTAGCGGGGGGGCCACCCTACGAGCAGTACTTC.